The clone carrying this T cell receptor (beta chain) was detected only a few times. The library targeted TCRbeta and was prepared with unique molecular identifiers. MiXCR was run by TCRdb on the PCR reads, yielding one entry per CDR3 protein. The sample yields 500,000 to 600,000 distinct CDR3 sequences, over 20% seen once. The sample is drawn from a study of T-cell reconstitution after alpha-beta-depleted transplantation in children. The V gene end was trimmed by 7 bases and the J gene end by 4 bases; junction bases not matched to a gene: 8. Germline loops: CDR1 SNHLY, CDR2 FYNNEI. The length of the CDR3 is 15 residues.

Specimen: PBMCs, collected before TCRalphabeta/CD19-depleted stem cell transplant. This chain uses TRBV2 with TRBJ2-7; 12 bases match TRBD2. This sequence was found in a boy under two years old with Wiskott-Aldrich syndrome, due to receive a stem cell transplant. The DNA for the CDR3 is TGTGCCAGCAAGAAACTAGCGGGAGGACTATACGAGCAGTACTTC. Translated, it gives CASKKLAGGLYEQYF.